The clone carrying this T cell receptor (beta chain) is medium-sized by share. The target antigen is unknown. Gene names follow the mouse nomenclature. The CDR3 extends 4 residues past the end of the read, so its final part is completed from the germline J gene. These data are taken from a study of CD8+ T cells in alopecia areata. In the study overall: Skin from approximately 6-12-month-old C3H/HeJ graft donors with spontaneous alopecia went to roughly 6-11-week-old female C3H/HeJ mice.

The sample's time point: mouse skin at time of skin grafting. The CDR3 has 18 amino acids. CDR1 and CDR2 (germline): NNHNN, SYGAGS (reference sequence). Trimming cost V 0 bases and J 0 bases; bases outside gene matches: 6. Reverse transcription of extracted RNA yielded cDNA, which provided the sequencing template. Assay: immunoSEQ multiplex PCR; the TCRdb copy retains only in-frame clones and omits some. The sample contains 1,800 or so clones, none of them singletons. The study, taken as a whole, reports: Among the cells sequenced in scalp samples are also the resident alphabeta T cells of normal skin. Higher clonality was seen in lesional scalp than in normal scalp, especially in alopecia totalis/universalis.

The sequencing used skin, collected at week 0. The chain joins TRBV13-2 to TRBJ2-5; 11 bases align to TRBD2. The clonotype was recovered from a C3H/HeJ mouse with alopecia areata. Mouse MHC haplotype: H2-k. CDR3 DNA (partial): TGTGCCAGCGGTGATGCGGGGACTGGGGGTAGGAACCAAGAC. Its protein product is CASGDAGTGGRNQD. The full-length CDR3 reads as CASGDAGTGGRNQDTQYF.